This T cell receptor beta chain is drawn from a study of cytomegalovirus exposure and HLA in healthy donors. Study-wide points: HLA alleles were associated with some 17,000 TCR beta sequences in a later analysis at 0.05 false discovery rate. In presence/absence analyses, roughly uniform sequencing depth across donors was assumed.

The study ran its PCR with 60 Vbeta and 13 Jbeta primers. As handled by the study authors: About 11 million shared chains were among the approximately 87 million unique TCR beta chains that a later analysis counted. The table came from immunoSEQ multiplex PCR; TCRdb's copy has only in-frame clones and leaves some out. That table supplies the V and J calls and clone size; D and trimming were determined from the DNA. The sample carries 150,000 to 200,000 clones, roughly 70% recorded once. As concerns this clone: The antigen remains unidentified.

J was trimmed by 5 bases and V by 1 base; bases with no gene match: 5. CDR1 and CDR2 (germline): SGDLS, YYNGEE. This CDR3 region has 15 residues. The chain recombines TRBV9 with TRBJ2-1; 8 bases map to TRBD2. The TCR sequence derives from a man younger than 40 in good health and CMV-seropositive. Source material: PBMCs. The CDR3 loop reads CASSVLAGGHNEQFF. DNA of the CDR3: TGTGCCAGCAGCGTACTGGCGGGAGGACACAATGAGCAGTTCTTC.